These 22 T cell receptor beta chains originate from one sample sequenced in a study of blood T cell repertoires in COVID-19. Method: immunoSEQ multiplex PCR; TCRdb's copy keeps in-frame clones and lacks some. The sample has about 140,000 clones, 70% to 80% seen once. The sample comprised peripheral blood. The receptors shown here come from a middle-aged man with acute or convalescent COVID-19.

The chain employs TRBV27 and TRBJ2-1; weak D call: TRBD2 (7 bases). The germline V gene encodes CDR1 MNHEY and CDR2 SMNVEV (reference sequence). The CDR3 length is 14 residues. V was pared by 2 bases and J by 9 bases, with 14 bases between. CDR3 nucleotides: TGTGCCAGCAGTTTAGTGGGGGGGCAGGGTGAGCAGTTCTTC. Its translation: CASSLVGGQGEQFF.

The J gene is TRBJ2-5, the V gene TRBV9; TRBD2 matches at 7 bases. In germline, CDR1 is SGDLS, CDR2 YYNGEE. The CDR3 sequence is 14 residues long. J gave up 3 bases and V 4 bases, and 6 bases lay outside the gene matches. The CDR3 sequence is CASSPSRGEETQYF. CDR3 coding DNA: TGTGCCAGCAGCCCTTCACGGGGGGAAGAGACCCAGTACTTC.

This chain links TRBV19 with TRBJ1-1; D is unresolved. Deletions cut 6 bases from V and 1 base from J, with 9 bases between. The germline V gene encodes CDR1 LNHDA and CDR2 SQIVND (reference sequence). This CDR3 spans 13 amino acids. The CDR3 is CASSIHSNTEAFF. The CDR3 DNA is TGTGCCAGTAGCATACACTCGAACACTGAAGCTTTCTTT.

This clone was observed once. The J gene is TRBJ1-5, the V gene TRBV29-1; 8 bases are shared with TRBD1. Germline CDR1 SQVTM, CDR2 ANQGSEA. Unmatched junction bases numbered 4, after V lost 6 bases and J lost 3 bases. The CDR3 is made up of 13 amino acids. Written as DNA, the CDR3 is TGCAGCGTGGTGGACAGGGACAATCAGCCCCAGCATTTT. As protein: CSVVDRDNQPQHF.

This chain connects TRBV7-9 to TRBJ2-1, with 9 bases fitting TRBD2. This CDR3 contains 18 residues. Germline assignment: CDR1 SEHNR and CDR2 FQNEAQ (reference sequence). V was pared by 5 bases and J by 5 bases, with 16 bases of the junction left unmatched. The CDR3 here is CASSATGLGLAGNNEQFF. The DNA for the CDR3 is TGTGCCAGCAGCGCCACAGGGTTGGGGCTAGCGGGGAACAATGAGCAGTTCTTC.

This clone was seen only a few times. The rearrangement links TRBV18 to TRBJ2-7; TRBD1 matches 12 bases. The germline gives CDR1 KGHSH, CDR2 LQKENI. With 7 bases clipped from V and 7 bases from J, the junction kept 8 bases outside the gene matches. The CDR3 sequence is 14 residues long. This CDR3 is CASLPGQGAWEQYF. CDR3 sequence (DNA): TGTGCCAGCTTACCGGGACAGGGGGCTTGGGAGCAGTACTTC. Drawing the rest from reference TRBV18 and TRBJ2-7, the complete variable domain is NAGVMQNPRHLVRRRGQEARLRCSPMKGHSHVYWYRQLPEEGLKFMVYLQKENIIDESGMPKERFSAEFPKEGPSILRIQQVVRGDSAAYFCASLPGQGAWEQYFGPGTRLTVT.

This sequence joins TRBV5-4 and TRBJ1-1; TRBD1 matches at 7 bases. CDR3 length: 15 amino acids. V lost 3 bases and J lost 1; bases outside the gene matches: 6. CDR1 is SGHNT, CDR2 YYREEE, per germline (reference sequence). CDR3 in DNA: TGTGCCAGCAGCTCCCCACAGGGGACGAACACTGAAGCTTTCTTT. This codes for CASSSPQGTNTEAFF.

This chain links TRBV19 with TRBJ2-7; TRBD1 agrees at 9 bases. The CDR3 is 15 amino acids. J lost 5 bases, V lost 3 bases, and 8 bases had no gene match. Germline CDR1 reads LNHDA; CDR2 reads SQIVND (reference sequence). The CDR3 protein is CASSIGGQGQHEQYF. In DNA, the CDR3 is TGTGCCAGTAGTATCGGGGGACAGGGACAGCACGAGCAGTACTTC.

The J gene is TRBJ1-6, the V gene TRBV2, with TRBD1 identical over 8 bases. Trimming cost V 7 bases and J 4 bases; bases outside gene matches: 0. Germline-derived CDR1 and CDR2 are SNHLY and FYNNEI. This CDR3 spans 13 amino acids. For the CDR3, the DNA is TGTGCCAGCAACAGGGGGTATAATTCACCCCTCCACTTT. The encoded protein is CASNRGYNSPLHF.

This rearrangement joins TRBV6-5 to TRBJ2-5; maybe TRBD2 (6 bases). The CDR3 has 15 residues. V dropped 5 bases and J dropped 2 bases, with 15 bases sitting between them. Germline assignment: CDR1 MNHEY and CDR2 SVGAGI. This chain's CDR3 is CASSPTGGWQETQYF. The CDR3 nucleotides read TGTGCCAGCAGTCCTACAGGAGGGTGGCAAGAGACCCAGTACTTC.

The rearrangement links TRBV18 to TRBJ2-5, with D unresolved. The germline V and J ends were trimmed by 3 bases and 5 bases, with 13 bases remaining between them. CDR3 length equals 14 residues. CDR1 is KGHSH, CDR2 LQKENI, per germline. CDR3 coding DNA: TGTGCCAGCTCACCCCCCCAGACGCGGGAGACCCAGTACTTC. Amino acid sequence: CASSPPQTRETQYF.

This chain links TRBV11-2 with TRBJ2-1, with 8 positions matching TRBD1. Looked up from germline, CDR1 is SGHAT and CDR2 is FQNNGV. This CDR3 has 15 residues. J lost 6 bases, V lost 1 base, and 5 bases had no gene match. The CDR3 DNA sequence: TGTGCCAGCAGCTTAGTCAGGGGGCGCGTCAATGAGCAGTTCTTC. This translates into CASSLVRGRVNEQFF.

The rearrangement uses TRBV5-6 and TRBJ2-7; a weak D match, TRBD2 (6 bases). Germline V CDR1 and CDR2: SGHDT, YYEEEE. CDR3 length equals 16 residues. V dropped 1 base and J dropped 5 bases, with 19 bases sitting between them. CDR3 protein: CASSLLLAADGNEQYV. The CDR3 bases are TGTGCCAGCAGCTTGCTTTTAGCGGCCGATGGGAACGAGCAGTACGTC.

The CDR3 DNA follows: TGCGCCAGCAGCTTGGCCGCGGACTCTGGAAACACCATATATTTT. Translation: CASSLAADSGNTIYF. The chain carries TRBV5-1 and TRBJ1-3; D ambiguous. The CDR3 length is 15 residues. Trimming removed 0 bases from V and 0 bases from J, with 7 bases in between. Germline CDR1 is SGHRS and CDR2 is YFSETQ.

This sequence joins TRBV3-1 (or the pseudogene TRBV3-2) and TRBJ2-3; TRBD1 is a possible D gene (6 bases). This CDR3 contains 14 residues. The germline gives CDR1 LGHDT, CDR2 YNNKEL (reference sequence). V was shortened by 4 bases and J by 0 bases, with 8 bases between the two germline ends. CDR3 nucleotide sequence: TGTGCCAGCAGCCTTGGACAGAGCACAGATACGCAGTATTTT. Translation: CASSLGQSTDTQYF.

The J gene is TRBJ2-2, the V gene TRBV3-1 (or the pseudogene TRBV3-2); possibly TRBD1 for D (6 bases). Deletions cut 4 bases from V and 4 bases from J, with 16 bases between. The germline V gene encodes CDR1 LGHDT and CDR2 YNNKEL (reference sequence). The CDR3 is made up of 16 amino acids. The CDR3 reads CASSRQTGQGTGELFF. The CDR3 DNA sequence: TGTGCCAGCAGCCGGCAGACAGGCCAGGGCACCGGGGAGCTGTTTTTT.

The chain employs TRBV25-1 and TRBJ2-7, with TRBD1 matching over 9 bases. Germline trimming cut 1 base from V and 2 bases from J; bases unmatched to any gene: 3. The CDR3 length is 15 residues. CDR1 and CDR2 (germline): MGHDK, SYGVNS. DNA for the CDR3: TGTGCCAGCAGTGAATGGGACAGGGACCCCTACGAGCAGTACGTC. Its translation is CASSEWDRDPYEQYV.

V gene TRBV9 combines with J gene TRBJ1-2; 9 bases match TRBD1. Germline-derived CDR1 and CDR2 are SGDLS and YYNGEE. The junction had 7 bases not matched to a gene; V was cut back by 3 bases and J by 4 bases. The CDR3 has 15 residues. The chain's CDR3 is CASSATGTGLYGYTF. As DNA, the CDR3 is TGTGCCAGCAGCGCAACCGGGACAGGGCTCTATGGCTACACCTTC. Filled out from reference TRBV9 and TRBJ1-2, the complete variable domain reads DSGVTQTPKHLITATGQRVTLRCSPRSGDLSVYWYQQSLDQGLQFLIQYYNGEERAKGNILERFSAQQFPDLHSELNLSSLELGDSALYFCASSATGTGLYGYTFGSGTRLTVV.

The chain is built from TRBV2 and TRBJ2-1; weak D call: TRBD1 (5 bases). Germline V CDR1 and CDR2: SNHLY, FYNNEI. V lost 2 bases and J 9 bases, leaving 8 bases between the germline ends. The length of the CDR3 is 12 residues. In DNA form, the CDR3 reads TGTGCCAGCAGTGAACAGGGCCCTGAGCAGTTCTTC. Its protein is CASSEQGPEQFF.

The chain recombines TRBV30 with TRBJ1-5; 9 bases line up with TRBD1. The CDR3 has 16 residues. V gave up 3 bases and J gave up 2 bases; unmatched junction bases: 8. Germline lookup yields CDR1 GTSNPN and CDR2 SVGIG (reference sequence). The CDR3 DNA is TGTGCCTGGAGCCAAAATACAGGGGGCCGCAATCAGCCCCAGCATTTT. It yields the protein CAWSQNTGGRNQPQHF.

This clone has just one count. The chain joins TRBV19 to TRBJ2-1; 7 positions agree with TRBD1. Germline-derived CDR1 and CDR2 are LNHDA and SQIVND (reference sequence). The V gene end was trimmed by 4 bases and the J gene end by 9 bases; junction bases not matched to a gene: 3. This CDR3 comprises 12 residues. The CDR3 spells CASSRQGIEQFF. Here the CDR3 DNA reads TGTGCCAGTAGTAGACAGGGTATTGAGCAGTTCTTC.

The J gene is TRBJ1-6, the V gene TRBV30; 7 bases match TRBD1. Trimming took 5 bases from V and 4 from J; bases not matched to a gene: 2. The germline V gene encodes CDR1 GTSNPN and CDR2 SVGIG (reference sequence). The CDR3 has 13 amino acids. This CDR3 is CAWATGYNSPLHF. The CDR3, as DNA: TGTGCCTGGGCGACAGGGTATAATTCACCCCTCCACTTT. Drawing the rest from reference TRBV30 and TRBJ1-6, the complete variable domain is SQTIHQWPATLVQPVGSPLSLECTVEGTSNPNLYWYRQAAGRGLQLLFYSVGIGQISSEVPQNLSASRPQDRQFILSSKKLLLSDSGFYLCAWATGYNSPLHFGNGTRLTVT.